The clone carrying this T cell receptor (beta chain) came up many times. Its specificity is not known. Each TCR transcript was tagged with a 10-nucleotide random UMI during 5'RACE. TCRdb analysed the 5' RACE reads with MiXCR anew, one entry per CDR3 protein. The table records 25,000 to 35,000 distinct CDR3 sequences, about an eighth of them present only once. The unsorted libraries had their origin in 2 million PBMCs stored at -80 C. The sample originates from a study of neurological immune-mediated disorders. Findings and limits, study-wide: The greatest TCR clonal expansion appeared in HTLV-1-associated myelopathy and the smallest, falling below healthy controls, in multiple sclerosis.

V dropped 2 bases and J dropped 0 bases, with 8 bases sitting between them. The CDR3 contains 15 residues. Germline V gene lookup returns CDR1 SGDLS and CDR2 YYNGEE. The specimen was PBMCs. This chain links TRBV9 with TRBJ2-2; possible D gene TRBD2, 6 bases. The TCR sequence derives from a woman in her sixties or seventies in good health. DNA for the CDR3: TGTGCCAGCAGCGTTCGCGGGGCGAACACCGGGGAGCTGTTTTTT. Translated: CASSVRGANTGELFF.